The clone carrying this TCR beta chain came up a few times. Its antigen is undetermined. The CDR3 has 18 amino acids. V gave up 6 bases and J gave up 5 bases; unmatched junction bases: 21. These data originate in a study of cytomegalovirus exposure and HLA in healthy donors. Overall study results and limits: CMV serostatus was the only recorded immune exposure for donors. Roughly uniform depth of sequencing across donors was assumed in presence/absence analyses. The authors judged a highly shared variant cluster likely a sequencing artifact.

The primer mix had 60 Vbeta and 13 Jbeta primers. Authors' processing steps: Later reanalysis found 75 million to 100 million unique TCR beta chains, some 10 million of them shared. The assay was immunoSEQ multiplex PCR, and TCRdb's table has in-frame clones only and misses some. The V and J calls and clone size come from that table; D and trimming were worked out from the DNA. The sample lists about 270,000 clones, roughly 70% occurring once. V is TRBV23-1 and J is TRBJ1-2, with 7 bases matching TRBD1. TRBV23-1 is given ORF status, its function remaining uncertain. Sequenced input: PBMCs. The origin of this receptor is a female donor in good health and CMV-seronegative. CDR3 sequence: CASSQGGKDRINFYGYTF. CDR3 in DNA: TGCGCCAGCAGCCAGGGGGGAAAGGACAGGATCAACTTTTATGGCTACACCTTC.